Each of the 4 T cell receptor beta chains below was sequenced from the same sample in a study of T cell repertoires in cytomegalovirus infection (dated by TCRdb to between 2019 and 2020). These receptors' targets are unknown. The sample's treatment or condition label, decoded: in vitro stimulation with specific CMV peptide epitopes to enrich CMV-specific T cells. The listed sequencing device is Illumina HiSeq 1500. TCRdb redid the processing of the public reads, applying fastp at Q25 and MiXCR, and retained in-frame beta chains. CDR3 protein duplicates are merged, each entry listing the most common genes and DNA. The sample table records around 750,000 distinct CDR3 sequences; about 30% of these occur just once. 9.5% to 15% of the sample rests with the top ten. Sequencing used cultured CD8+ T cells from PBMCs, obtained from culture after CMV antigen stimulation. The source is a human donor in good health (CMV status not recorded). Some clones in this sample may be carry-over from other donors' samples.

As concerns this clonotype: This could be a read error, since a much larger clone is one nucleotide away. The chain links TRBV7-8 to TRBJ2-7, with 7 bases matching TRBD1. The CDR3 is 14 residues long. Germline loops: CDR1 SGHVS, CDR2 FQNEAQ. J gave up 6 bases and V 4 bases, and 9 bases lay outside the gene matches. CDR3 coding DNA: TGTGCCAGCAGCTCCGGGACAGTTCCCGCCGAGCAGTACTTC. Protein: CASSSGTVPAEQYF.

The rearrangement links TRBV11-3 to TRBJ2-6, with TRBD1 matching 11 bases. Germline CDR1 reads SGHNT; CDR2 reads YENEEA. The junction had 14 bases not matched to a gene; V was cut back by 7 bases and J by 0 bases. The CDR3 sequence is 20 residues long. For the CDR3, the DNA is TGTGCCAGCACCTCCCCAGGGGACAGGGGGGGTCTCTCTGGGGCCAACGTCCTGACTTTC. Its translation is CASTSPGDRGGLSGANVLTF.

This chain uses TRBV6-2 or TRBV6-3 with TRBJ1-6; 7 bases map to TRBD1. The V segment lost 5 bases and the J segment 3 bases; nucleotides outside the gene matches: 7. The CDR3 loop spans 16 amino acids. The V gene's germline CDR1 is MNHEY and CDR2 SVGEGT. The CDR3 DNA follows: TGTGCCAGCAGTGACCGGGACAGCTTCTATAATTCACCCCTCCACTTT. Protein product: CASSDRDSFYNSPLHF.

The chain recombines TRBV15 with TRBJ2-1; 7 positions agree with TRBD2. J gave up 9 bases and V 5 bases, and 16 bases lay outside the gene matches. Germline loops: CDR1 LNHNV, CDR2 YYDKDF (reference sequence). There are 16 residues in the CDR3. The CDR3 DNA sequence: TGTGCCACCAGCGGAACCCTAGCGGAAACCAAGGGTGAGCAGTTCTTC. Amino acid sequence: CATSGTLAETKGEQFF.